This T cell receptor beta chain was sequenced during a study of response to subunit inactivated influenza vaccine. Study results and limitations: The authors suggested that every seasonal influenza vaccination recruits few new T cells.

The germline V gene has CDR1 SNHLY and CDR2 FYNNEI. The CDR3 consists of 15 residues. The germline V and J ends were trimmed by 2 bases and 3 bases, with 11 bases remaining between them. Concerning this clonotype itself: No antigen is known for it.

TCRdb redid the calling of the RT-PCR reads with MiXCR, one entry per CDR3 protein. The data contain about 610,000 distinct CDR3 sequences, 13% to 15% of them singletons. The clonotype originates from a man between 45 and 60 years old who received an inactivated influenza vaccine. V usage is TRBV2 and J usage is TRBJ2-1; D gene unclear. The sequencing used PBMCs from blood, collected 11 to 12 days after vaccination. CDR3 sequence: CASSERSRHYNEQFF. The DNA for the CDR3 is TGTGCCAGCAGTGAAAGGAGCAGGCACTACAATGAGCAGTTCTTC.